These 3 T cell receptor beta chains were all obtained from the same sample, sequenced in a study of blood T cell repertoires in COVID-19. Data came from immunoSEQ multiplex PCR; TCRdb stores just in-frame clones and leaves some out. The table includes roughly 370,000 clones, just under 90% detected once. The sequencing sample was made of PBMCs or T cells enriched from blood (not recorded which). The receptors were gathered from a woman between 45 and 60 years old who had recovered from COVID-19.

The rearrangement uses TRBV5-6 and TRBJ2-5; no clear D gene. This CDR3 is 13 amino acids long. Germline V gene data show CDR1 as SGHDT and CDR2 as YYEEEE. Trimming took 4 bases from V and 5 from J, leaving 12 bases between them. The CDR3 bases are TGTGCCAGCAGCCTCCTATCGTCGGAGACCCAGTACTTC. Translating gives CASSLLSSETQYF.

This sequence joins TRBV6-2 or TRBV6-3 and TRBJ2-7; 9 nucleotides line up with TRBD1. The CDR3 spans 14 residues. The V gene's germline CDR1 is MNHEY and CDR2 SVGEGT. Losses at the gene ends were 2 bases for V and 6 bases for J; bases not matched to a gene: 5. The CDR3 here is CASSYPGQGPEQYF. DNA for the CDR3: TGTGCCAGCAGTTACCCGGGACAGGGACCCGAGCAGTACTTC.

The table lists this clone with a count of one. The chain employs TRBV4-1 and TRBJ2-1; D is undetermined. This CDR3 has 16 amino acids. V lost 2 bases and J 2 bases, leaving 13 bases between the germline ends. Germline assignment: CDR1 MGHRA and CDR2 YSYEKL. The CDR3 DNA is TGCGCCAGCAGCCAACTTAGCAATAACGCCTACAATGAGCAGTTCTTC. It yields the protein CASSQLSNNAYNEQFF.